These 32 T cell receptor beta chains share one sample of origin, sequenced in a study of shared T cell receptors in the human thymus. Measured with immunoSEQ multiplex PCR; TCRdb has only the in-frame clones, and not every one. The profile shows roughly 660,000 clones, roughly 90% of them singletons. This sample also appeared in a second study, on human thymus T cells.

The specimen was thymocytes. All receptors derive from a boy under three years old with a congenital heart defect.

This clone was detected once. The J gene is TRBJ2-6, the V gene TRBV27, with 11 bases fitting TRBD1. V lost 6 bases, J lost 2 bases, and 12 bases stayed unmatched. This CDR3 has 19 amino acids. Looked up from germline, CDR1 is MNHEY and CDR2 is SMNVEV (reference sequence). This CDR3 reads CASSFRRPGQGAGANVLTF. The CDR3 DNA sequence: TGTGCCAGCAGCTTCCGCCGACCGGGACAGGGGGCTGGGGCCAACGTCCTGACTTTC.

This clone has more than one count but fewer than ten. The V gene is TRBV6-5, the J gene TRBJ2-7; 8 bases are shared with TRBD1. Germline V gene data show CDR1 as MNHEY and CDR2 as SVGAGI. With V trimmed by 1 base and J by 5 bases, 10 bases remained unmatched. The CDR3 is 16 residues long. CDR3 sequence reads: CASSYFQGAGLHEQYF. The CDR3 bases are TGTGCCAGCAGTTACTTCCAGGGGGCTGGATTACACGAGCAGTACTTC.

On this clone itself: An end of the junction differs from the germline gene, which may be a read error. The CDR3 DNA sequence: TGTGCCAGCAGTGAACCGGGAGACTACGAGCAGCACTTC. Translating gives CASSEPGDYEQHF. The V and J genes are TRBV6-1 and TRBJ2-7, with a possible D match to TRBD2 (6 bases). Germline lookup yields CDR1 MNHNS and CDR2 SASEGT. The CDR3 is 13 amino acids.

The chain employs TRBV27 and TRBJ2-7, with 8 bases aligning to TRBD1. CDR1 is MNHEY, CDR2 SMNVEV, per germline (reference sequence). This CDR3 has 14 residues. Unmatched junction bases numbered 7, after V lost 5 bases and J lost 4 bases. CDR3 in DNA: TGTGCCAGCAGTAAGGCAGGGGGCTCTTACGAGCAGTACTTC. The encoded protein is CASSKAGGSYEQYF.

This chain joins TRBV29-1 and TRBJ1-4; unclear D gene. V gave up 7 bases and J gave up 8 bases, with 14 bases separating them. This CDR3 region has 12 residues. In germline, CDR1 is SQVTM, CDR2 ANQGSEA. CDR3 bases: TGCAGCGCGGCAGCGACCGGGGAAAAACTGTTTTTT. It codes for CSAAATGEKLFF.

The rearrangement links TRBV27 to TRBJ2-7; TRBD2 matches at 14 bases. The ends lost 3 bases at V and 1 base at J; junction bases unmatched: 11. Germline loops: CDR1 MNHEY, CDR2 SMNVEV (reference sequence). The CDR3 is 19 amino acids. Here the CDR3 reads CASSLGPGTSGGKSYEQYF. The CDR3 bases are TGTGCCAGCAGTTTGGGCCCCGGGACTAGCGGGGGAAAATCCTACGAGCAGTACTTC.

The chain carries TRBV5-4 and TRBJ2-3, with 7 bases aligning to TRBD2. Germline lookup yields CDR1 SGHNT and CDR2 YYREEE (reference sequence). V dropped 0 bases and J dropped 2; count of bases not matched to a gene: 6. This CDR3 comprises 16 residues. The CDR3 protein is CASSLVRGSITDTQYF. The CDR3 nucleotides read TGTGCCAGCAGCTTGGTCCGCGGGAGTATCACAGATACGCAGTATTTT. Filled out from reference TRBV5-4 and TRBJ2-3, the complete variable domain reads ETGVTQSPTHLIKTRGQQVTLRCSSQSGHNTVSWYQQALGQGPQFIFQYYREEENGRGNFPPRFSGLQFPNYSSELNVNALELDDSALYLCASSLVRGSITDTQYFGPGTRLTVL.

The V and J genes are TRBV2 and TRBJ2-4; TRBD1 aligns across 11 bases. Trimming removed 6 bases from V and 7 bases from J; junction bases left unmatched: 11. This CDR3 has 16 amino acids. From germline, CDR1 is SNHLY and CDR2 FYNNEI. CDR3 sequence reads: CASSRWDRGSRNIQYF. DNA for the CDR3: TGTGCCAGCAGCCGGTGGGACAGGGGGTCGAGGAACATTCAGTACTTC.

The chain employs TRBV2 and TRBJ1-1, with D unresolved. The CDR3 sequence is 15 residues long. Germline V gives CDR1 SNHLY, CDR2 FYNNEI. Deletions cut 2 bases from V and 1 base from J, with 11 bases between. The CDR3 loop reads CASSETWAGNTEAFF. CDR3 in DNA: TGTGCCAGCAGTGAAACCTGGGCAGGGAACACTGAAGCTTTCTTT. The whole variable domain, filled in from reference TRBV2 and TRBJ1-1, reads EPEVTQTPSHQVTQMGQEVILRCVPISNHLYFYWYRQILGQKVEFLVSFYNNEISEKSEIFDDQFSVERPDGSNFTLKIRSTKLEDSAMYFCASSETWAGNTEAFFGQGTRLTVV.

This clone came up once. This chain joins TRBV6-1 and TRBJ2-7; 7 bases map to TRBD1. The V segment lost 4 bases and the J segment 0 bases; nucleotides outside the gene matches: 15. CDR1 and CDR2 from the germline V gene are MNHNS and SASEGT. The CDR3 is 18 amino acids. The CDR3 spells CASSAPLPIGGFSYEQYF. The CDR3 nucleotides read TGTGCCAGCAGTGCCCCTTTGCCAATAGGGGGCTTCTCCTACGAGCAGTACTTC.

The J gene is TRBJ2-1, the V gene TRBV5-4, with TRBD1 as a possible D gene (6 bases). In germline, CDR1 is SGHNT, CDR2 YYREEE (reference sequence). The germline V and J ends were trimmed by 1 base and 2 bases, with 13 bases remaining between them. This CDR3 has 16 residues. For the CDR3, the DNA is TGTGCCAGCAGCTTGCGGACAGACAAAACCTACAATGAGCAGTTCTTC. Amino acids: CASSLRTDKTYNEQFF.

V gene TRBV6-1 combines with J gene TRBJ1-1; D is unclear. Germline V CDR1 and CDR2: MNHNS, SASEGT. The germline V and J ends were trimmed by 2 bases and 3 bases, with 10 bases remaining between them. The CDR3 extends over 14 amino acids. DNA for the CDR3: TGTGCCAGCAGTGAATGGGCAGCCGACACTGAAGCTTTCTTT. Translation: CASSEWAADTEAFF.

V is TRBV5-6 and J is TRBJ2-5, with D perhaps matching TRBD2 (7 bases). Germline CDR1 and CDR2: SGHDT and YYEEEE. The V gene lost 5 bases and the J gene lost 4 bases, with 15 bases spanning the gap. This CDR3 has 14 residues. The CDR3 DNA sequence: TGTGCCAGCAGTTTACGGCGGGGGCCAGAGACCCAGTACTTC. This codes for CASSLRRGPETQYF.

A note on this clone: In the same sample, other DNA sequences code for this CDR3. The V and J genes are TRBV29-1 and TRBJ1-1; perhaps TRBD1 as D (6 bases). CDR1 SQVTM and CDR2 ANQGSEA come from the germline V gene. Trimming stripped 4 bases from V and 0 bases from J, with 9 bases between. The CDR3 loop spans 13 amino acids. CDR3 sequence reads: CSVADRMNTEAFF. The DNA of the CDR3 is TGCAGCGTTGCCGACAGGATGAACACTGAAGCTTTCTTT.

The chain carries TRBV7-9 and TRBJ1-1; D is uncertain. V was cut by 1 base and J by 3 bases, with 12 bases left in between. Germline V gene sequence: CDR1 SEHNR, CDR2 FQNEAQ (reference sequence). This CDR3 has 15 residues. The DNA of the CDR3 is TGTGCCAGCAGCTTAGAGCGGCATACTTACACTGAAGCTTTCTTT. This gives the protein CASSLERHTYTEAFF.

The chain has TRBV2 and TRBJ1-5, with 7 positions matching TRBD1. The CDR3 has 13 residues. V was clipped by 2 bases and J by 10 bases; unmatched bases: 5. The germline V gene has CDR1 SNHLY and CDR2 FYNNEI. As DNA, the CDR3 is TGTGCCAGCAGTGAAAAGGGGGCTTGTCCCCAGCATTTT. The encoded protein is CASSEKGACPQHF.

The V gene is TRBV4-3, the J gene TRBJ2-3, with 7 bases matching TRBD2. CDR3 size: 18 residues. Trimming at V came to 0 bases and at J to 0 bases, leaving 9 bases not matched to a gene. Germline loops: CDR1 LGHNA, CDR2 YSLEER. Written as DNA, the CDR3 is TGCGCCAGCAGCCAAGAAAGGGACTACAGACTTAGCACAGATACGCAGTATTTT. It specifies CASSQERDYRLSTDTQYF.

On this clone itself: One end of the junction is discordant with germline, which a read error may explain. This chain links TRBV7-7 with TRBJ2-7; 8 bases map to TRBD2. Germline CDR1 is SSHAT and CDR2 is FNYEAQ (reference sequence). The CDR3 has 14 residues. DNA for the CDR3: TGTGCTAGCAGCCCGGGACTAGGCTCCTACGAGCAGTACTTC. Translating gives CASSPGLGSYEQYF. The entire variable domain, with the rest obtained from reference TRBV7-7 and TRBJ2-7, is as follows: GAGVSQSPRYKVTKRGQDVTLRCDPISSHATLYWYQQALGQGPEFLTYFNYEAQPDKSGLPSDRFSAERPEGSISTLTIQRTEQRDSAMYRCASSPGLGSYEQYFGPGTRLTVT.

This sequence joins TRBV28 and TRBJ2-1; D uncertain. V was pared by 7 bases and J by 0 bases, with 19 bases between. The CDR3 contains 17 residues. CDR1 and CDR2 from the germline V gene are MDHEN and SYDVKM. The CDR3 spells CASTLFLRTSSYNEQFF. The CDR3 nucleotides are TGTGCCAGCACTCTTTTTTTGCGAACGAGCTCCTACAATGAGCAGTTCTTC. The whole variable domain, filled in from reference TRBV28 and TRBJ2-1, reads DVKVTQSSRYLVKRTGEKVFLECVQDMDHENMFWYRQDPGLGLRLIYFSYDVKMKEKGDIPEGYSVSREKKERFSLILESASTNQTSMYLCASTLFLRTSSYNEQFFGPGTRLTVL.

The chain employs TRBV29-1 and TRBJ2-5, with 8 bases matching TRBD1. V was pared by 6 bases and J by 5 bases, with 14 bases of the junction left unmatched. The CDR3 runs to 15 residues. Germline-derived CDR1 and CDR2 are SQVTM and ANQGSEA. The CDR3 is CSVGGNRGRAETQYF. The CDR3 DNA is TGCAGCGTCGGTGGGAACAGGGGGAGAGCGGAGACCCAGTACTTC.

The CDR3 sequence: CAWSPQKKGDRNTIYF. CDR3 in DNA: TGTGCCTGGAGCCCCCAGAAGAAGGGGGATAGAAACACCATATATTTT. The chain uses TRBV30 and TRBJ1-3; D possibly corresponds to TRBD1 (6 bases). Germline assignment: CDR1 GTSNPN and CDR2 SVGIG (reference sequence). This CDR3 comprises 16 residues. Trimming removed 3 bases from V and 5 bases from J, with 20 bases in between.

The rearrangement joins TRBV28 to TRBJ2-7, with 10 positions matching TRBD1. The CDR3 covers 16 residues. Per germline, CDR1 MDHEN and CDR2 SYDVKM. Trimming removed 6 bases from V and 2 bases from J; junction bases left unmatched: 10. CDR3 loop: CASRPRVGTGAYEQYF. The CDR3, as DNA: TGTGCCAGCAGACCCCGTGTGGGGACAGGGGCCTACGAGCAGTACTTC.

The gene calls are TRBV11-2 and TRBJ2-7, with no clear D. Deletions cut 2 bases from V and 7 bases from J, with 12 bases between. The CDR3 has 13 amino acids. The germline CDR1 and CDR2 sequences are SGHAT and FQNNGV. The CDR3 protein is CASSLRMVGEQYF. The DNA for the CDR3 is TGTGCCAGCAGCTTACGTATGGTCGGGGAGCAGTACTTC.

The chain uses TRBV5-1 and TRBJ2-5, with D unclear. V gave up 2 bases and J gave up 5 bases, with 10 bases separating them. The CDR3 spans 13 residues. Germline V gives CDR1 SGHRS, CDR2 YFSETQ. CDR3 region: CASSLNHRETQYF. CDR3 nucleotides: TGCGCCAGCAGCTTAAACCATCGGGAGACCCAGTACTTC.

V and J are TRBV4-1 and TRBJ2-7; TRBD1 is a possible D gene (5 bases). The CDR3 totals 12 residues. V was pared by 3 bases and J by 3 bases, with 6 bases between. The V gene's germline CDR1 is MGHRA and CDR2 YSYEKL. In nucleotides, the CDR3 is TGCGCCAGCAGCCAGGGGCGCTACGAGCAGTACTTC. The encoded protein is CASSQGRYEQYF.

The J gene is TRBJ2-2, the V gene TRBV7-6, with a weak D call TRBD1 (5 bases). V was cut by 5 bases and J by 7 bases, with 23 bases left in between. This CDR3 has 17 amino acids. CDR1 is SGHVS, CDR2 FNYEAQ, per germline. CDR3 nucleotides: TGTGCCAGCAGCCAGGCAGGGAATTGGATCGCAATCGGGGAGCTGTTTTTT. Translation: CASSQAGNWIAIGELFF.

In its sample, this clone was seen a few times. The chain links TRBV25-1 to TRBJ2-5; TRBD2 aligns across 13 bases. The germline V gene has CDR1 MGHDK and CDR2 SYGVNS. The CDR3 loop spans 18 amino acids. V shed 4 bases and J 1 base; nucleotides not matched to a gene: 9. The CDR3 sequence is CASSGPDGTSGTQETQYF. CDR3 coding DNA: TGTGCCAGCAGTGGCCCCGATGGGACTAGCGGGACCCAAGAGACCCAGTACTTC.

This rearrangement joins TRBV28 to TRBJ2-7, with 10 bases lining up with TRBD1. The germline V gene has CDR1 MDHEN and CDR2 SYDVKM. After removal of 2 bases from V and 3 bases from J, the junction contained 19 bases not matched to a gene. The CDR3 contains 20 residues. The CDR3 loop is CASSLLLPRDRGGEHYEQYF. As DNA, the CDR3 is TGTGCCAGCAGTTTACTTCTCCCCCGGGACAGGGGAGGAGAACACTACGAGCAGTACTTC. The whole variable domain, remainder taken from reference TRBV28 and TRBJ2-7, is DVKVTQSSRYLVKRTGEKVFLECVQDMDHENMFWYRQDPGLGLRLIYFSYDVKMKEKGDIPEGYSVSREKKERFSLILESASTNQTSMYLCASSLLLPRDRGGEHYEQYFGPGTRLTVT.

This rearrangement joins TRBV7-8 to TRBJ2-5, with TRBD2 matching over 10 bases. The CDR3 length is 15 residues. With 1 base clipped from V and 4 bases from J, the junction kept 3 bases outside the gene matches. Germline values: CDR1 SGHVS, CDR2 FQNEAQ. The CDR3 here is CASSLGAGGPETQYF. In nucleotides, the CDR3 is TGTGCCAGCAGCTTAGGAGCGGGAGGGCCAGAGACCCAGTACTTC.

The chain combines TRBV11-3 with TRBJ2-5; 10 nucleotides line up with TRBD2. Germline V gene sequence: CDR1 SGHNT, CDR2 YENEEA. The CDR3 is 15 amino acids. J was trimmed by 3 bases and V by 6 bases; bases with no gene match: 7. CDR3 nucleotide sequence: TGTGCCAGCAGTCATGAGCGGGAGGGGGAAGAGACCCAGTACTTC. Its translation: CASSHEREGEETQYF.

This CDR3 is CASSLCGTGIYNEQFF. In DNA form, the CDR3 reads TGCGCCAGCAGCTTGTGCGGGACAGGGATATACAATGAGCAGTTCTTC. The rearrangement links TRBV5-1 to TRBJ2-1; TRBD1 matches at 9 bases. CDR1 is SGHRS, CDR2 YFSETQ, per germline. V lost 1 base to trimming and J lost 4 bases; unmatched junction nucleotides: 6. The CDR3 totals 16 residues.

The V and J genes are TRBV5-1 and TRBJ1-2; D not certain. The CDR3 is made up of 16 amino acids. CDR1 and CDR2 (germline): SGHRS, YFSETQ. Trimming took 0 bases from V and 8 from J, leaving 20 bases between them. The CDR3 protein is CASSLVVGPELKGYTF. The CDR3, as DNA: TGCGCCAGCAGCTTGGTCGTTGGGCCTGAGCTTAAGGGCTACACCTTC.